This T cell receptor beta chain was identified in a study of Ad26.COV2.S vaccination and SARS-CoV-2 variants. Here immunoSEQ multiplex PCR was the method, and the copy in TCRdb shows in-frame clones only, minus some. The table shows roughly 140,000 clones, with 86% occurring only once. The CDR3 is 15 amino acids. Germline V gene sequence: CDR1 MGHDK, CDR2 SYGVNS. Trimming cost V 7 bases and J 3 bases; bases outside gene matches: 11. The sequenced sample was peripheral blood, obtained after recovery from COVID-19. This clonotype was sampled from a human donor who had recovered from COVID-19. This chain uses TRBV25-1 with TRBJ2-7, with TRBD2 matching 8 bases. The CDR3 DNA sequence: TGTGCCAGCACCAACTCGGGGGGGGCCCGCTACGAGCAGTACTTC. Its translation is CASTNSGGARYEQYF.